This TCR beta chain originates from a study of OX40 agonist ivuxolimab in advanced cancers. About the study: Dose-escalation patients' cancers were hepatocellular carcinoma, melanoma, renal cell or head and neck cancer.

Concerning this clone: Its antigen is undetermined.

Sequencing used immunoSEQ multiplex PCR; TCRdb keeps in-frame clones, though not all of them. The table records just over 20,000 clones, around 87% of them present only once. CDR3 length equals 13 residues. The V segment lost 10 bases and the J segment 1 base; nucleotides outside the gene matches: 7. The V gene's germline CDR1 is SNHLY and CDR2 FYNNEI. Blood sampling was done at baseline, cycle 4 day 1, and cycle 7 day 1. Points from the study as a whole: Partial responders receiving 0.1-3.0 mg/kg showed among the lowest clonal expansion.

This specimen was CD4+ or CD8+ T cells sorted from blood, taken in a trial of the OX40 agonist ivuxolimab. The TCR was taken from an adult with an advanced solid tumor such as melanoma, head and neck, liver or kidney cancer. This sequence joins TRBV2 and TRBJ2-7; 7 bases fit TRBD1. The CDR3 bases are TGTGCCATCCGGACAGGCCTGTCCTACGAGCAGTACTTC. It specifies CAIRTGLSYEQYF.